Below are 8 T cell receptor beta chains sequenced from a single sample in a study of cytomegalovirus exposure and HLA in healthy donors. Researchers ran the PCR with 60 Vbeta and 13 Jbeta primers. The method was immunoSEQ multiplex PCR; TCRdb's version includes in-frame clones alone and lacks a portion of them. This table has 100,000 to 150,000 clones, roughly four fifths appearing once. The sample comprised PBMCs. The receptors shown here come from a woman aged 40-49 years in good health and CMV-seropositive.

The V call is TRBV13, the J call TRBJ2-3; 14 bases fit TRBD2. V trimming: 5 bases; J trimming: 5 bases; junction bases outside the gene matches: 12. From germline, CDR1 is PRHDT and CDR2 FYEKMQ (reference sequence). CDR3 size: 18 residues. The CDR3 is CASSPGLAGAGGLDTQYF. CDR3 DNA sequence: TGTGCCAGCAGCCCGGGACTAGCGGGAGCAGGAGGCCTAGATACGCAGTATTTT.

In this sample, this clone turned up a few times. The sample carries other DNA sequences with the same CDR3. The chain links TRBV19 to TRBJ2-7; 7 bases map to TRBD1. Germline assignment: CDR1 LNHDA and CDR2 SQIVND (reference sequence). The trim removed 8 bases at V and 4 bases at J, leaving 8 bases unmatched. CDR3 size: 13 residues. CDR3: CASSGTEDYEQYF. In DNA form, the CDR3 reads TGTGCCAGTTCCGGGACAGAGGATTACGAGCAGTACTTC. The complete variable domain, with remaining parts taken from reference TRBV19 and TRBJ2-7, reads DGGITQSPKYLFRKEGQNVTLSCEQNLNHDAMYWYRQDPGQGLRLIYYSQIVNDFQKGDIAEGYSVSREKKESFPLTVTSAQKNPTAFYLCASSGTEDYEQYFGPGTRLTVT.

This chain links TRBV28 with TRBJ2-1; 10 bases fit TRBD2. The CDR3 sequence is 14 residues long. Germline trimming cut 7 bases from V and 10 bases from J; bases unmatched to any gene: 10. Germline V CDR1 and CDR2: MDHEN, SYDVKM. CDR3 amino acids: CASTRTSGGGEQFF. CDR3 sequence (DNA): TGTGCCAGCACTAGGACTAGCGGAGGTGGCGAGCAGTTCTTC.

This chain links TRBV7-9 with TRBJ1-3, with 7 bases lining up with TRBD1. CDR1 is SEHNR, CDR2 FQNEAQ, per germline (reference sequence). The CDR3 length is 17 residues. J gave up 3 bases and V 2 bases, and 10 bases lay outside the gene matches. The CDR3 here is CASSLRLTGIGGNTIYF. CDR3 DNA sequence: TGTGCCAGCAGCTTAAGGCTGACAGGGATTGGTGGAAACACCATATATTTT.

CDR3 protein: CASSLEDTEAFF. Here the CDR3 DNA reads TGTGCCAGCAGCTTAGAGGACACTGAAGCTTTCTTT. This chain uses TRBV5-8 with TRBJ1-1, with no clear D. In germline, CDR1 is SGHTS, CDR2 YDEGEE. With 2 bases removed from V and 3 bases from J, the gap between germline ends came to 5 bases. This CDR3 is built from 12 residues.

V is TRBV15 and J is TRBJ2-3; D call uncertain. CDR1 and CDR2 (germline): LNHNV, YYDKDF (reference sequence). Trimming removed 0 bases from V and 0 bases from J, with 7 bases in between. The CDR3 consists of 15 residues. CDR3: CATSRDAGSTDTQYF. Written as DNA, the CDR3 is TGTGCCACCAGCAGAGATGCCGGTAGCACAGATACGCAGTATTTT.

This chain joins TRBV28 and TRBJ2-3, with a tentative D call TRBD2 (5 bases). V was clipped by 7 bases and J by 0 bases, with 14 bases between them. The germline V gene encodes CDR1 MDHEN and CDR2 SYDVKM. The CDR3 contains 15 residues. The CDR3 DNA reads as TGTGCCAGCACCGTCTCTGGCGGGAGCACAGATACGCAGTATTTT. Protein: CASTVSGGSTDTQYF.

Only a few counts were recorded for this clone. This chain uses TRBV5-4 with TRBJ2-5; a weak D match, TRBD1 (6 bases). Germline V gives CDR1 SGHNT, CDR2 YYREEE (reference sequence). The V gene lost 3 bases and the J gene lost 3 bases, with 12 bases spanning the gap. The CDR3 contains 14 residues. CDR3 in DNA: TGTGCCAGCAGCTCACAGGGTCGTGAAGAGACCCAGTACTTC. Its translation: CASSSQGREETQYF.